This T cell receptor (beta chain) was recovered during a study of graft-versus-host responses after intestinal transplantation. Study-wide results and caveats: GvH clones were found in recipient marrow; some appeared first in ileum or blood.

Comment on this clone: Its antigen is undetermined.

Time point here: postoperative day 105 after intestinal transplantation (dayNNNN = postoperative day). Processing released intraepithelial and lamina propria lymphocytes from the graft tissue. This table comes from immunoSEQ multiplex PCR, and its TCRdb copy is limited to in-frame clones, with some not included. The sample carries some 3,300 clones, roughly 82% recorded once. Germline CDR1 and CDR2: SGHDT and YYEEEE. The CDR3 covers 19 residues. Trimming cost V 4 bases and J 2 bases; bases outside gene matches: 15. The V gene is TRBV5-6, the J gene TRBJ2-7; TRBD2 agrees at 13 bases. This specimen was ileum tissue, taken 105 days after intestinal transplantation. This TCR derives from a human patient who received an intestinal transplant, so some T cells may come from the graft donor. CDR3 sequence: CASSSWTSGSNFYPYEQYF. The CDR3 DNA reads TGTGCCAGCAGCAGCTGGACTAGCGGGAGTAATTTCTACCCCTACGAGCAGTACTTC.